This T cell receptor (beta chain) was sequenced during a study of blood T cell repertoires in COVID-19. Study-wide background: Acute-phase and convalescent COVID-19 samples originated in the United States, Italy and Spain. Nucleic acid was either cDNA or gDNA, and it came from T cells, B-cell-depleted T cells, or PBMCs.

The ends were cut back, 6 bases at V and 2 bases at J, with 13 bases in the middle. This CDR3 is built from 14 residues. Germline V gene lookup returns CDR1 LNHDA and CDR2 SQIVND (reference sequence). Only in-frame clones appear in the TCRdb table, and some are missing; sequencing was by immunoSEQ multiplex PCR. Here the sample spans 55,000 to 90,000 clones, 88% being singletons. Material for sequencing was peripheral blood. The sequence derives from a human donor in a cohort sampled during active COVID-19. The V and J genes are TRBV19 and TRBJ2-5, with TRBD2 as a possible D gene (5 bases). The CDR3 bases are TGTGCCAGTAGCGTCGGCGGCGGGCAAGAGACCCAGTACTTC. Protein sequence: CASSVGGGQETQYF.